This is a list of T cell receptor beta chains from one sample in a study of cytomegalovirus exposure and HLA in healthy donors. The repertoire was sequenced with immunoSEQ multiplex PCR; TCRdb's copy has only in-frame clones and lacks some. The table records tens of thousands of clones, less than 90% of them present only once. Material for sequencing was PBMCs. Receptor source: a female donor in good health and CMV-seronegative. Each CDR3 is given with its conserved first and last residue. The D gene is left open where the match is weak. For some rows the clone size is stated as once, few or many, or as a class when expanded; others skip it.

abundance: -
d_gene: TRBD2
v_gene: TRBV28
j_gene: TRBJ2-5
CDR3aa: CASSSSLLAGVGTQYF
CDR3nt: TGTGCCAGCAGTTCTTCTTTGCTAGCGGGAGTGGGGACCCAGTACTTC

abundance: -
d_gene: TRBD2
v_gene: TRBV7-7
j_gene: TRBJ2-5
CDR3aa: CASSLGGAGGTQYF
CDR3nt: TGTGCTAGCAGCTTAGGAGGAGCGGGGGGGACCCAGTACTTC

abundance: -
d_gene: TRBD1
v_gene: TRBV5-6
j_gene: TRBJ1-2
CDR3aa: CASSFRTGRANYGYTF
CDR3nt: TGTGCCAGCAGCTTTAGGACAGGAAGAGCTAACTATGGCTACACCTTC

abundance: -
d_gene: -
v_gene: TRBV5-1
j_gene: TRBJ2-3
CDR3aa: CASSIYDSSTDTQYF
CDR3nt: TGCGCCAGCAGCATCTACGACTCTAGCACAGATACGCAGTATTTT

abundance: -
d_gene: TRBD1
v_gene: TRBV7-9
j_gene: TRBJ2-7
CDR3aa: CASSLGGTGSSYEQYF
CDR3nt: TGTGCCAGCAGCTTAGGGGGGACAGGGAGCTCCTACGAGCAGTACTTC

abundance: -
d_gene: -
v_gene: TRBV9
j_gene: TRBJ2-5
CDR3aa: CASSVAQETQYF
CDR3nt: TGTGCCAGCAGCGTAGCTCAAGAGACCCAGTACTTC

abundance: few
d_gene: TRBD2
v_gene: TRBV6-6
j_gene: TRBJ2-1
CDR3aa: CASSSPGRGVVGEQFF
CDR3nt: TGTGCCAGCAGTTCCCCGGGACGGGGGGTCGTAGGTGAGCAGTTCTTC

abundance: -
d_gene: TRBD1
v_gene: TRBV9
j_gene: TRBJ1-4
CDR3aa: CASSVGQGEEKLFF
CDR3nt: TGTGCCAGCAGCGTGGGACAGGGTGAGGAAAAACTGTTTTTT

abundance: few
d_gene: TRBD1
v_gene: TRBV27
j_gene: TRBJ2-7
CDR3aa: CASSFRTGRSLEQYF
CDR3nt: TGTGCCAGCAGTTTCCGGACAGGGCGGTCTCTCGAGCAGTACTTC

abundance: -
d_gene: TRBD1
v_gene: TRBV19
j_gene: TRBJ1-2
CDR3aa: CASSADRGQGYGYTF
CDR3nt: TGTGCCAGTAGTGCCGACAGGGGGCAAGGCTATGGCTACACCTTC

abundance: -
d_gene: TRBD2
v_gene: TRBV27
j_gene: TRBJ2-2
CDR3aa: CASSFWAGGPVGELFF
CDR3nt: TGTGCCAGCAGTTTTTGGGCGGGAGGGCCCGTCGGGGAGCTGTTTTTT

abundance: -
d_gene: -
v_gene: TRBV27
j_gene: TRBJ1-2
CDR3aa: CASRFGSYGYTF
CDR3nt: TGTGCCAGCAGATTCGGGTCCTATGGCTACACCTTC

abundance: -
d_gene: -
v_gene: TRBV9
j_gene: TRBJ2-5
CDR3aa: CASSSSSRRETQYF
CDR3nt: TGTGCCAGCAGCTCGAGTAGCCGGCGGGAGACCCAGTACTTC

abundance: -
d_gene: -
v_gene: TRBV20-1
j_gene: TRBJ2-7
CDR3aa: CSANLADEQYF
CDR3nt: TGCAGTGCTAATCTAGCCGACGAGCAGTACTTC

abundance: -
d_gene: -
v_gene: TRBV6-5
j_gene: TRBJ2-7
CDR3aa: CASRPGLIYEQYF
CDR3nt: TGTGCCAGCAGGCCCGGACTTATCTACGAGCAGTACTTC

abundance: -
d_gene: -
v_gene: TRBV11-3
j_gene: TRBJ2-5
CDR3aa: CASSPGGPQETQYF
CDR3nt: TGTGCCAGCTCCCCGGGGGGCCCACAAGAGACCCAGTACTTC

abundance: -
d_gene: -
v_gene: TRBV4-2
j_gene: TRBJ1-2
CDR3aa: CASSQDLTDYGYTF
CDR3nt: TGTGCCAGCAGCCAAGATCTGACTGACTATGGCTACACCTTC

abundance: -
d_gene: -
v_gene: TRBV19
j_gene: TRBJ2-7
CDR3aa: CASSHRQAEQYF
CDR3nt: TGTGCCAGTAGTCACCGACAGGCGGAGCAGTACTTC

abundance: -
d_gene: -
v_gene: TRBV27
j_gene: TRBJ1-1
CDR3aa: CASSSPSRGSDEAFF
CDR3nt: TGTGCCAGCAGTTCCCCCTCTAGGGGGTCCGACGAAGCTTTCTTT

abundance: few
d_gene: TRBD2
v_gene: TRBV5-1
j_gene: TRBJ2-5
CDR3aa: CASRRGTTQETQYF
CDR3nt: TGCGCCAGCAGGCGCGGGACTACTCAAGAGACCCAGTACTTC

abundance: -
d_gene: -
v_gene: TRBV15
j_gene: TRBJ2-5
CDR3aa: CATSREASPVAQYF
CDR3nt: TGTGCCACCAGCAGAGAAGCTTCCCCCGTGGCCCAGTACTTC

abundance: -
d_gene: TRBD1
v_gene: TRBV6-5
j_gene: TRBJ1-6
CDR3aa: CASSYRTGTGRSPLHF
CDR3nt: TGTGCCAGCAGTTATCGGACCGGGACAGGCCGTTCACCCCTCCACTTT

abundance: -
d_gene: TRBD1
v_gene: TRBV27
j_gene: TRBJ2-1
CDR3aa: CACKTGGPYNEQFF
CDR3nt: TGTGCCTGCAAGACAGGGGGGCCTTACAATGAGCAGTTCTTC